The clone carrying this T cell receptor beta chain appeared many times. The record originates from a study of T cells in Graves' hyperthyroidism and ophthalmopathy. Amplification of TCR beta CDR3 regions was performed using RNA transcripts as template. Carried out on the TCR CDR3, a first-round RT-PCR used the HTBI primer set. MiXCR, applied by TCRdb to the multiplex PCR reads, yields one record per CDR3 protein. Altogether 310,000 or so distinct CDR3 sequences are present, about 18% being singletons, with the ten largest covering less than 70%. The germline V gene encodes CDR1 SGHTA and CDR2 FQGNSA. With V trimmed by 1 base and J by 5 bases, 5 bases remained unmatched. This CDR3 has 15 amino acids.

This clonotype originated in a woman in her fifties or sixties with Graves' ophthalmopathy. The sequenced sample consisted of blood. The chain joins TRBV7-2 to TRBJ2-5; TRBD2 aligns across 9 bases. Written as DNA, the CDR3 is TGTGCCAGCAGCTTAGTGGCGGGAGGGCCGGAGACCCAGTACTTC. It specifies CASSLVAGGPETQYF.